Reported below is one T cell receptor beta chain. The source of the sample is a study of blood T cell repertoires in COVID-19. About the research overall: Sites in the United States, Italy and Spain provided acute and convalescent COVID-19 samples. Sources were T cells, B-cell-depleted T cells, or PBMCs; the material itself was cDNA or gDNA.

The table came from immunoSEQ multiplex PCR; TCRdb's copy has only in-frame clones and leaves some out. This table holds around 160,000 clones, 85% found once. The CDR3 loop spans 14 amino acids. V lost 6 bases, J lost 4 bases, and 15 bases lay in between. Looked up from germline, CDR1 is SGHTA and CDR2 is FQGNSA. The TCR was taken from a woman in her thirties or forties with active or convalescent COVID-19. The specimen sequenced was peripheral blood. This rearrangement joins TRBV7-2 to TRBJ1-1, with a possible D match to TRBD1 (6 bases). The CDR3, as DNA: TGTGCCAGCAGTTCTACAGGGTGGGGCACTGAAGCTTTCTTT. Its protein is CASSSTGWGTEAFF. The full variable domain, with the rest looked up from reference TRBV7-2 and TRBJ1-1, is GAGVSQSPSNKVTEKGKDVELRCDPISGHTALYWYRQSLGQGLEFLIYFQGNSAPDKSGLPSDRFSAERTGGSVSTLTIQRTQQEDSAVYLCASSSTGWGTEAFFGQGTRLTVV.